These 17 T cell receptor beta chains originate from one sample sequenced in a study of OX40 agonist ivuxolimab in advanced cancers. Data came from immunoSEQ multiplex PCR; TCRdb stores just in-frame clones and leaves some out. This sample carries 65,000 to 90,000 clones, approximately 91% of them seen once, and the ten largest clones take less than 0.9%. The sample here was CD4+ or CD8+ T cells sorted from blood, taken in a trial of the OX40 agonist ivuxolimab. Every receptor here comes from an adult with an advanced solid tumor such as melanoma, head and neck, liver or kidney cancer.

The rearrangement links TRBV2 to TRBJ1-5; D is possibly TRBD1 (6 bases). From germline, CDR1 is SNHLY and CDR2 FYNNEI. The CDR3 covers 16 residues. The V end lost 6 bases, the J end lost 1 base, and 16 bases lay between the germline ends. The CDR3 loop reads CASRASGGLSNQPQHF. The CDR3, as DNA: TGTGCCAGCAGGGCCAGCGGGGGGCTGAGCAATCAGCCCCAGCATTTT.

The chain combines TRBV19 with TRBJ1-1; TRBD1 aligns across 8 bases. CDR1 is LNHDA, CDR2 SQIVND, per germline (reference sequence). With V trimmed by 7 bases and J by 4 bases, 8 bases remained unmatched. The CDR3 consists of 14 residues. The CDR3 region has the DNA TGTGCCAGTAACAGGGACAGGTCCTTCACTGAAGCTTTCTTT. This sequence encodes CASNRDRSFTEAFF.

The rearrangement links TRBV6-6 to TRBJ1-1; D unclear. The germline V gene has CDR1 MNHNY and CDR2 SVGAGI (reference sequence). This CDR3 is 15 amino acids long. V dropped 7 bases and J dropped 4 bases, with 19 bases sitting between them. As DNA, the CDR3 is TGTGCCAGCATTGATCCGGGAACGGCGCCCACTGAAGCTTTCTTT. This encodes CASIDPGTAPTEAFF.

V and J are TRBV2 and TRBJ1-4; the D is unclear. The V gene's germline CDR1 is SNHLY and CDR2 FYNNEI. Trimming left V 7 bases short and J 5 bases short, with 17 bases between. CDR3 length: 15 amino acids. CDR3 residues: CASTTLEARNEKLFF. The CDR3 DNA reads TGTGCCAGCACCACCCTGGAGGCCCGAAATGAAAAACTGTTTTTT.

This sequence joins TRBV18 and TRBJ1-4; D is uncertain. The V gene lost 4 bases and the J gene lost 0 bases, with 3 bases spanning the gap. CDR1 and CDR2 (germline): KGHSH, LQKENI. The CDR3 has 13 residues. CDR3 loop: CASSRSTNEKLFF. The CDR3 region has the DNA TGTGCCAGCTCACGATCAACTAATGAAAAACTGTTTTTT.

V usage is TRBV5-4 and J usage is TRBJ2-2; TRBD2 agrees at 11 bases. Unmatched junction bases numbered 4, after V lost 0 bases and J lost 6 bases. Germline assignment: CDR1 SGHNT and CDR2 YYREEE (reference sequence). The CDR3 runs 16 residues. The CDR3 region is CASSLDGTSGSGELFF. CDR3 coding DNA: TGTGCCAGCAGCTTGGATGGGACTAGCGGTTCCGGGGAGCTGTTTTTT.

The CDR3 DNA sequence: TGTGCCAGCTCACCACCCTCGAGCTCCTACGAGCAGTACTTC. As protein: CASSPPSSSYEQYF. The rearrangement joins TRBV18 to TRBJ2-7, with D uncertain. The length of the CDR3 is 14 residues. The germline V gene encodes CDR1 KGHSH and CDR2 LQKENI. V was cut by 0 bases and J by 0 bases, with 6 bases left in between. Full variable domain (missing parts from reference TRBV18 and TRBJ2-7): NAGVMQNPRHLVRRRGQEARLRCSPMKGHSHVYWYRQLPEEGLKFMVYLQKENIIDESGMPKERFSAEFPKEGPSILRIQQVVRGDSAAYFCASSPPSSSYEQYFGPGTRLTVT.

The J gene is TRBJ2-3, the V gene TRBV11-3; TRBD1 is a possible D gene (5 bases). Trimming stripped 4 bases from V and 6 bases from J, with 14 bases between. The CDR3 runs 14 residues. Germline V gives CDR1 SGHNT, CDR2 YENEEA. The CDR3 is CASSSGGAGDTQYF. The CDR3 DNA follows: TGTGCCAGCAGCTCCGGTGGGGCCGGGGATACGCAGTATTTT.

The V call is TRBV19, the J call TRBJ2-4; 8 nucleotides match TRBD2. V lost 3 bases, J lost 3 bases, and 7 bases stayed unmatched. Germline V gene lookup returns CDR1 LNHDA and CDR2 SQIVND (reference sequence). This CDR3 is built from 16 residues. Written as DNA, the CDR3 is TGTGCCAGTAGTATCGGCGGGAGGTCCGGCAAAAACATTCAGTACTTC. As protein: CASSIGGRSGKNIQYF.

The CDR3 DNA reads as TGTGCCAGTAGTAATGCTGGTTACAATGAGCAGTTCTTC. It encodes CASSNAGYNEQFF. The genes are TRBV19 and TRBJ2-1, with D unresolved. Trimming removed 4 bases from V and 4 bases from J, with 8 bases in between. This CDR3 has 13 residues. The germline V gene has CDR1 LNHDA and CDR2 SQIVND (reference sequence).

This chain joins TRBV4-1 and TRBJ2-1; D gene unclear. Trimming left V 1 base short and J 2 bases short, with 9 bases between. The germline V gene encodes CDR1 MGHRA and CDR2 YSYEKL. CDR3 size: 15 residues. CDR3: CASSQASGPYNEQFF. CDR3 bases: TGCGCCAGCAGCCAAGCCTCCGGACCCTACAATGAGCAGTTCTTC.

CDR3 region: CASSWEGASTGELFF. CDR3 bases: TGTGCCAGCAGCTGGGAGGGGGCGAGCACCGGGGAGCTGTTTTTT. V and J are TRBV5-6 and TRBJ2-2; D could derive from TRBD1 or TRBD2 (7 bases each). V gave up 3 bases and J gave up 4 bases, with 13 bases separating them. The CDR3 covers 15 residues. Germline CDR1 and CDR2: SGHDT and YYEEEE.

The chain uses TRBV6-5 and TRBJ1-1, with unresolved D. The CDR3 has 12 amino acids. V lost 5 bases and J 4 bases, leaving 8 bases between the germline ends. Germline V gives CDR1 MNHEY, CDR2 SVGAGI. The CDR3 is CASSTVGTEAFF. DNA for the CDR3: TGTGCCAGCAGTACCGTTGGCACTGAAGCTTTCTTT.

The chain uses TRBV11-2 and TRBJ1-3; D ambiguous. Trimming took 5 bases from V and 6 from J, leaving 11 bases between them. This CDR3 contains 13 residues. CDR1 is SGHAT, CDR2 FQNNGV, per germline. CDR3 in DNA: TGTGCCAGCAGCCCCCTATTGCTAAACACCATATATTTT. Translation: CASSPLLLNTIYF.

The chain is built from TRBV6-5 and TRBJ2-5, with D perhaps TRBD1 or TRBD2 (6 bases each). Trimming left V 0 bases short and J 12 bases short, with 14 bases between. Germline CDR1 and CDR2: MNHEY and SVGAGI. The CDR3 spans 13 residues. DNA for the CDR3: TGTGCCAGCAGTTACTCGAGGGGGGCTCCAGAGTACTTC. Translating it yields CASSYSRGAPEYF.

The rearrangement uses TRBV19 and TRBJ1-5; 9 bases align to TRBD1. The CDR3 sequence is 17 residues long. The germline gives CDR1 LNHDA, CDR2 SQIVND (reference sequence). Trimming removed 0 bases from V and 11 bases from J; junction bases left unmatched: 14. CDR3 coding DNA: TGTGCCAGTAGTATAGATCGAGGGACAGGGTATATGACGACCCAGCATTTT. Translated, it gives CASSIDRGTGYMTTQHF.

This clone was recorded a few times. The rearrangement links TRBV6-1 to TRBJ1-1; D is undetermined. CDR3 length equals 13 residues. Germline V gene data show CDR1 as MNHNS and CDR2 as SASEGT. With 6 bases removed from V and 0 bases from J, the gap between germline ends came to 8 bases. CDR3 DNA: TGTGCCAGCAGGAATCTCATGAACACTGAAGCTTTCTTT. Encoded protein: CASRNLMNTEAFF.